This T cell receptor beta chain stems from a study of cytomegalovirus exposure and HLA in healthy donors. Both 60 Vbeta primers and 13 Jbeta primers went into the PCR. Sequenced by immunoSEQ multiplex PCR; TCRdb stores in-frame clones only, minus some. The table lists about 150,000 clones. This CDR3 has 13 residues. Trimming stripped 10 bases from V and 1 base from J, with 13 bases between. CDR1 is MNHNS, CDR2 SASEGT, per germline. Sequenced sample: PBMCs. The chain carries TRBV6-1 and TRBJ2-5, with D possibly matching TRBD2 (5 bases). This receptor was obtained from a woman aged 45-65 years in good health and CMV-seronegative. The CDR3 loop is CATTDSVQETQYF. The DNA for the CDR3 is TGTGCCACCACAGATAGCGTCCAAGAGACCCAGTACTTC.